These 10 T cell receptor beta chains came from one sample sequenced in a study of blood T cell repertoires in COVID-19 (dated by TCRdb to between 2020 and 2021). Libraries were constructed by the immunoSEQ multiplex PCR assay. The table comes from immuneACCESS by way of TCRdb, which keeps in-frame sequences with V and J called. Part of the clones is missing from these tables; in studies checked, under half for an unresolved V gene and the rest for unknown reasons. The sample has approximately 190,000 clones on record, about 86% of them singletons. 20% to 25% of the sample is in the top ten clones. The sample was PBMCs or T cells enriched from blood (not recorded which). These receptors were collected from a woman between 40 and 55 years old in a cohort exposed to, infected with or recovered from COVID-19 (not recorded which).

The chain employs TRBV19 and TRBJ2-2, with TRBD1 as a possible D gene (6 bases). The CDR3 is made up of 18 amino acids. Germline V CDR1 and CDR2: LNHDA, SQIVND (reference sequence). V gave up 1 base and J gave up 5 bases, with 20 bases separating them. DNA for the CDR3: TGTGCCAGTAGTATAGCGGAGAGGGGACAATGGGGGACCGGGGAGCTGTTTTTT. Protein product: CASSIAERGQWGTGELFF.

V usage is TRBV5-1 and J usage is TRBJ1-6; D remains unclear. The CDR3 runs to 14 residues. Germline CDR1 reads SGHRS; CDR2 reads YFSETQ. V was pared by 0 bases and J by 11 bases, with 12 bases between. DNA of the CDR3: TGCGCCAGCAGCTTGGTCGGGGTGGAGGCACCCCTCCACTTT. This translates into CASSLVGVEAPLHF.

The rearrangement uses TRBV13 and TRBJ1-4; 9 bases map to TRBD1. Germline values: CDR1 PRHDT, CDR2 FYEKMQ (reference sequence). V was clipped by 5 bases and J by 6 bases; unmatched bases: 7. There are 15 residues in the CDR3. This CDR3 reads CASSPFRQGDEKLFF. The CDR3 DNA sequence: TGTGCCAGCAGCCCGTTTAGACAGGGGGATGAAAAACTGTTTTTT. Drawing the rest from reference TRBV13 and TRBJ1-4, the complete variable domain is AAGVIQSPRHLIKEKRETATLKCYPIPRHDTVYWYQQGPGQDPQFLISFYEKMQSDKGSIPDRFSAQQFSDYHSELNMSSLELGDSALYFCASSPFRQGDEKLFFGSGTQLSVL.

The rearrangement uses TRBV3-1 (or the pseudogene TRBV3-2) and TRBJ2-5; a possible D gene is TRBD1 (6 bases). Germline CDR1 and CDR2: LGHDT and YNNKEL (reference sequence). The V end lost 5 bases, the J end lost 5 bases, and 12 bases lay between the germline ends. The CDR3 loop spans 13 amino acids. CDR3 protein: CASSDRFGETQYF. CDR3 DNA sequence: TGTGCCAGCAGCGACAGGTTCGGGGAGACCCAGTACTTC.

V and J are TRBV18 and TRBJ1-4, with D possibly TRBD1 on 6 matching bases. V gave up 4 bases and J gave up 6 bases, with 15 bases separating them. The CDR3 extends over 15 amino acids. Germline CDR1 is KGHSH and CDR2 is LQKENI. The CDR3 loop reads CASSRETGDDEKLFF. DNA for the CDR3: TGTGCCAGCTCACGAGAGACAGGTGACGATGAAAAACTGTTTTTT. The whole variable domain, filled in from reference TRBV18 and TRBJ1-4, reads NAGVMQNPRHLVRRRGQEARLRCSPMKGHSHVYWYRQLPEEGLKFMVYLQKENIIDESGMPKERFSAEFPKEGPSILRIQQVVRGDSAAYFCASSRETGDDEKLFFGSGTQLSVL.

V and J are TRBV19 and TRBJ2-1; TRBD1 might be the D (6 bases). The CDR3 runs to 12 residues. In germline, CDR1 is LNHDA, CDR2 SQIVND (reference sequence). V was cut by 5 bases and J by 10 bases, with 12 bases left in between. The CDR3 is CASSANRVEQFF. The CDR3 coding sequence is TGTGCCAGTAGTGCCAACAGGGTAGAGCAGTTCTTC.

This clone has a single count. This sequence joins TRBV5-1 and TRBJ1-1, with 8 bases aligning to TRBD1. This CDR3 is 14 amino acids long. Trimming at V came to 4 bases and at J to 2 bases, leaving 4 bases not matched to a gene. CDR1 is SGHRS and CDR2 is YFSETQ in the germline V gene. The CDR3 DNA sequence: TGCGCCAGCAGCCCCGGACAGGGAAACACTGAAGCTTTCTTT. Translating gives CASSPGQGNTEAFF.

The chain employs TRBV5-1 and TRBJ2-5, with unresolved D. The CDR3 runs 11 residues. The germline V and J ends were trimmed by 1 base and 4 bases, with 2 bases remaining between them. The V gene's germline CDR1 is SGHRS and CDR2 YFSETQ. CDR3 coding DNA: TGCGCCAGCAGCTTGCGAGAGACCCAGTACTTC. It encodes CASSLRETQYF.

The J gene is TRBJ1-2, the V gene TRBV13; possibly TRBD1 for D (5 bases). This CDR3 comprises 16 residues. Trimming removed 5 bases at V and 5 bases at J, with 21 bases between. Germline CDR1 reads PRHDT; CDR2 reads FYEKMQ (reference sequence). The CDR3 protein is CASSTIPAGRSYGYTF. CDR3 in DNA: TGTGCCAGCAGCACCATCCCCGCGGGACGATCATATGGCTACACCTTC.

In this sample, this clone turned up a few times. V usage is TRBV6-5 and J usage is TRBJ2-7, with TRBD2 as a possible D gene (6 bases). Germline CDR1 reads MNHEY; CDR2 reads SVGAGI. The germline V and J ends were trimmed by 2 bases and 3 bases, with 14 bases remaining between them. This CDR3 has 15 amino acids. For the CDR3, the DNA is TGTGCCAGCAGTTACCGGAGGGACCCAGGCTACGAGCAGTACTTC. As protein: CASSYRRDPGYEQYF.